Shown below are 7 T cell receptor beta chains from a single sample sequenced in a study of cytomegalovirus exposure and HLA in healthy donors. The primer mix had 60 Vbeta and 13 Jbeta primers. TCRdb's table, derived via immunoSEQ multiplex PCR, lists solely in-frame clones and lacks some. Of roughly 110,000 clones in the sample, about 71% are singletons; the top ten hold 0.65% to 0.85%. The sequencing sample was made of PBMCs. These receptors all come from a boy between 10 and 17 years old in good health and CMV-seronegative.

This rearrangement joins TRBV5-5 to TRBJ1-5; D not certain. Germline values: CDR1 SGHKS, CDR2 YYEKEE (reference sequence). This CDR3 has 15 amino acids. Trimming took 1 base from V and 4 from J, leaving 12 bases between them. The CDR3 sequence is CASSLKSIGNQPQHF. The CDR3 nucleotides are TGTGCCAGCAGCTTGAAGTCGATCGGGAATCAGCCCCAGCATTTT.

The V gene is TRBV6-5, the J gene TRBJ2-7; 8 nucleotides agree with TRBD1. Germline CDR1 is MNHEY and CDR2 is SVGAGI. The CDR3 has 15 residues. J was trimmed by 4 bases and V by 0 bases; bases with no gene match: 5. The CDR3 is CASSYSTRGLYEQYF. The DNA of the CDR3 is TGTGCCAGCAGTTACTCGACCAGGGGGCTGTACGAGCAGTACTTC.

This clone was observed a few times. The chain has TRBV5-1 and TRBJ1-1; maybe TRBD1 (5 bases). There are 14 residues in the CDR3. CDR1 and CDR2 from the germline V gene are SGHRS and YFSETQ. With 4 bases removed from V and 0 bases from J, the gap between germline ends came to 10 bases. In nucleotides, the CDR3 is TGCGCCAGCAGCGCGACGACAGTGAACACTGAAGCTTTCTTT. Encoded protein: CASSATTVNTEAFF.

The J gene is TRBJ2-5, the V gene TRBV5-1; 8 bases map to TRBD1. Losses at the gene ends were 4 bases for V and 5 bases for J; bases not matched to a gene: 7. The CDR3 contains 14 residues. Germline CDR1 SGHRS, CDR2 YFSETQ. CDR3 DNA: TGCGCCAGCAGCCCAGGGGGCGGAAAGGAGACCCAGTACTTC. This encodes CASSPGGGKETQYF.

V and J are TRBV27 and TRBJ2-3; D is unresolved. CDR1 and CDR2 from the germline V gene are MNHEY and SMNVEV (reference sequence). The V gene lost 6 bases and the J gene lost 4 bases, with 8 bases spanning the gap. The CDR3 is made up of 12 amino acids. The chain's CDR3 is CASSFIADTQYF. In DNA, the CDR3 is TGTGCCAGCAGCTTTATCGCAGATACGCAGTATTTT.

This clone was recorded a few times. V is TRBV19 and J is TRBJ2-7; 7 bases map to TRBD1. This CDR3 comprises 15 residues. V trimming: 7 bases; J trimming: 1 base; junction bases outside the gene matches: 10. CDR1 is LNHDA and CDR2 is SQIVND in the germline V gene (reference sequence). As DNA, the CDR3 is TGTGCCAGTACCCCCGGGACAGTCAGTTCCTACGAGCAGTACTTC. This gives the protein CASTPGTVSSYEQYF.

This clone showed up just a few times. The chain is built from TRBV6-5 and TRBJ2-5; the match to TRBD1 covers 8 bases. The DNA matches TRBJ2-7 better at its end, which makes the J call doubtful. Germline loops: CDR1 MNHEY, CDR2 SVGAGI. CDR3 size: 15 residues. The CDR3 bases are TGTGCCAGCAGGTTCTCAGACAGGGGAAGGAACGAGCAGTACTTC. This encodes CASRFSDRGRNEQYF.